This T cell receptor (beta chain) was obtained from a study of T cells in Graves' hyperthyroidism and ophthalmopathy. TCR beta CDR3 regions were amplified from RNA. An initial round of RT-PCR targeting the TCR CDR3 relied on the HTBI primer set. TCRdb reprocessed the multiplex PCR reads via MiXCR and lists one record per CDR3 protein. The repertoire has hundreds of thousands of distinct CDR3 sequences, around a third of them found once; the top ten carry around a third. CDR1 is SGHNT and CDR2 is YYREEE in the germline V gene (reference sequence). This CDR3 spans 15 amino acids. The V end was cut by 4 bases, the J end by 2 bases, with 16 bases between.

The TCR sequence derives from a woman aged 40 to 50 with Graves' hyperthyroidism. The chain joins TRBV5-4 to TRBJ2-7, with a tentative D call TRBD2 (7 bases). The source material was blood. CDR3 residues: CASSPGGQITYEQYF. The CDR3 nucleotides read TGTGCCAGCAGCCCGGGAGGACAGATCACCTACGAGCAGTACTTC. The full variable domain, its missing parts supplied by reference TRBV5-4 and TRBJ2-7, is ETGVTQSPTHLIKTRGQQVTLRCSSQSGHNTVSWYQQALGQGPQFIFQYYREEENGRGNFPPRFSGLQFPNYSSELNVNALELDDSALYLCASSPGGQITYEQYFGPGTRLTVT.